The clone carrying this T cell receptor (beta chain) was recorded only once. CDR1 MNHEY and CDR2 SVGEGT come from the germline V gene. Trimming left V 6 bases short and J 6 bases short, with 12 bases between. CDR3 length: 13 residues. How the authors handled the data: Estimation of nucleated cell counts was performed using reference gene primer amplification. Sequencing used immunoSEQ multiplex PCR; TCRdb keeps in-frame clones, though not all of them. V, J and clone size derive from that table, while D and trimming were established from the DNA sequence. This sample has fewer than 250,000 clones; under 90% occur once, and the top ten carry 11%. This entry belongs to a study of blood T cell repertoires in COVID-19.

This TCR came from a man in his forties or fifties with COVID-19, enrolled during active disease. The J gene is TRBJ1-5, the V gene TRBV6-2 or TRBV6-3; the D gene is possibly TRBD1 (5 bases). Sequenced input: peripheral blood. The CDR3 spells CASSRVRGQPQHF. Written as DNA, the CDR3 is TGTGCCAGCAGCCGTGTAAGGGGTCAGCCCCAGCATTTT.